Each of the 23 T cell receptor beta chains below was sequenced from the same sample in a study of T cells in Graves' hyperthyroidism and ophthalmopathy. Template material for amplifying TCR beta CDR3 regions consisted of RNA transcripts. HTBI primers were used for first-round RT-PCR of the TCR CDR3. TCRdb re-called the multiplex PCR reads with MiXCR, one entry per CDR3 protein. The table lists 300,000 to 400,000 distinct CDR3 sequences, approximately 14% of them singletons. The sample was blood. The receptor source for this set is a woman aged 60-75 years with Graves' hyperthyroidism.

This clonotype was counted at least ten times. V and J are TRBV5-1 and TRBJ2-7; 11 nucleotides align to TRBD2. Unmatched junction bases numbered 5, after V lost 3 bases and J lost 0 bases. From germline, CDR1 is SGHRS and CDR2 YFSETQ. The CDR3 runs to 16 residues. The CDR3 nucleotides read TGCGCCAGCAGCTCTACTGGACTAGCGGGCTCCTACGAGCAGTACTTC. Amino acids: CASSSTGLAGSYEQYF.

The chain is built from TRBV7-9 and TRBJ2-7, with D possibly being TRBD2 (5 bases). There are 14 residues in the CDR3. Trimming stripped 5 bases from V and 5 bases from J, with 16 bases between. Germline-derived CDR1 and CDR2 are SEHNR and FQNEAQ (reference sequence). The CDR3 region has the DNA TGTGCCAGCAGCCCCCTCATGAGGGCCCACGAGCAGTACTTC. Its protein product is CASSPLMRAHEQYF.

This clonotype has a count of ten or more. This rearrangement joins TRBV20-1 to TRBJ2-7, with D tentatively TRBD1 (5 bases). V gave up 1 base and J gave up 0 bases, with 19 bases separating them. The CDR3 is made up of 17 amino acids. Looked up from germline, CDR1 is DFQATT and CDR2 is SNEGSKA (reference sequence). DNA for the CDR3: TGCAGTGCTAGAGCCCTCGGCCTACAGGCTATCTCCTACGAGCAGTACTTC. Translation: CSARALGLQAISYEQYF.

This clonotype was counted between two and nine times. A much larger clone sits a single nucleotide away, making a read error possible. The CDR3, as DNA: TGTGCCAGCACCGGGGGCGGGGCTGGGATTGAAGCTTTCTTT. Protein sequence: CASTGGGAGIEAFF. The V and J genes are TRBV12-3 or TRBV12-4 and TRBJ1-1; D may be TRBD1 (6 bases). The CDR3 spans 14 residues. Trimming took off 7 bases at V and 7 bases at J, with 19 bases between the two ends.

Ten or more counts support this clonotype. The rearrangement joins TRBV3-1 to TRBJ1-2; D is possibly TRBD1 (5 bases). Trimming took off 2 bases at V and 8 bases at J, with 15 bases between the two ends. Germline V gene data show CDR1 as LGHDT and CDR2 as YNNKEL (reference sequence). This CDR3 is built from 14 residues. The CDR3 loop is CASSQQGTTGGYTF. The CDR3 DNA reads as TGTGCCAGCAGCCAACAGGGTACGACGGGCGGCTACACCTTC.

This clonotype was seen ten or more times. Germline and junction disagree at one end, which may indicate a read error. V gene TRBV28 combines with J gene TRBJ2-5, with TRBD1 matching over 10 bases. Germline V gives CDR1 MDHEN, CDR2 SYDVKM. The CDR3 is 16 amino acids. This CDR3 is CAGSPRTGGSAETQYF. The CDR3 region has the DNA TGTGCCGGCAGTCCCCGGACAGGGGGGAGCGCCGAGACCCAGTACTTC.

This clonotype was picked up a small number of times. The chain recombines TRBV30 with TRBJ1-2; a possible D gene is TRBD1 (6 bases). This CDR3 region has 17 residues. V lost 0 bases and J lost 4, with 21 bases in between. Germline V gene sequence: CDR1 GTSNPN, CDR2 SVGIG (reference sequence). The CDR3 DNA is TGTGCCTGGAGTGTACCACACAGGGCCACTTGGAGCTATGGCTACACCTTC. Protein product: CAWSVPHRATWSYGYTF.

This clonotype has a count of ten or more. The chain links TRBV2 to TRBJ2-3; 13 nucleotides line up with TRBD2. CDR1 is SNHLY and CDR2 is FYNNEI in the germline V gene. Trimming took 7 bases from V and 2 from J; bases not matched to a gene: 21. The CDR3 contains 21 residues. CDR3 residues: CASNVWDGRTSGRPTTDTQYF. The CDR3 DNA sequence: TGTGCCAGCAATGTTTGGGACGGCCGGACTAGCGGGAGACCCACCACAGATACGCAGTATTTT.

The gene calls are TRBV3-1 and TRBJ1-1, with D perhaps TRBD1 (5 bases). With 0 bases removed from V and 5 bases from J, the gap between germline ends came to 10 bases. Germline CDR1 reads LGHDT; CDR2 reads YNNKEL (reference sequence). The CDR3 runs 14 residues. CDR3 sequence reads: CASSQEEGRTEAFF. CDR3 in DNA: TGTGCCAGCAGCCAAGAAGAGGGGAGAACTGAAGCTTTCTTT.

The chain employs TRBV18 and TRBJ1-1, with TRBD1 as a possible D gene (5 bases). Germline loops: CDR1 KGHSH, CDR2 LQKENI. The germline V and J ends were trimmed by 3 bases and 6 bases, with 14 bases remaining between them. The CDR3 is 14 amino acids. The CDR3 reads CASSPRNRIAEAFF. The CDR3 DNA follows: TGTGCCAGCTCACCCCGAAACAGGATTGCTGAAGCTTTCTTT.

This clonotype came up many times. This rearrangement joins TRBV12-3 or TRBV12-4 to TRBJ1-2; D is unclear. The CDR3 extends over 14 amino acids. The germline V and J ends were trimmed by 0 bases and 0 bases, with 5 bases remaining between them. This CDR3 reads CASSLAGTNYGYTF. CDR3 sequence (DNA): TGTGCCAGCAGTTTAGCCGGGACTAACTATGGCTACACCTTC.

This chain joins TRBV10-2 and TRBJ1-1; 8 nucleotides match TRBD1. J lost 3 bases, V lost 8 bases, and 17 bases had no gene match. The CDR3 has 17 amino acids. The germline gives CDR1 WSHSY, CDR2 SAAADI. CDR3 loop: CASARGNQGAGDTEAFF. The CDR3 DNA reads TGCGCCAGCGCCAGAGGGAACCAGGGGGCAGGGGACACTGAAGCTTTCTTT.

This clonotype was detected ten times or more. This rearrangement joins TRBV3-1 to TRBJ2-3; D is ambiguous. Trimming removed 0 bases at V and 0 bases at J, with 4 bases between. Germline loops: CDR1 LGHDT, CDR2 YNNKEL (reference sequence). The CDR3 has 14 residues. The DNA for the CDR3 is TGTGCCAGCAGCCAAGATCCCAGCACAGATACGCAGTATTTT. Translated: CASSQDPSTDTQYF.

This clonotype was recorded a few times. The J gene is TRBJ2-2, the V gene TRBV10-3, with D perhaps TRBD1 (6 bases). In germline, CDR1 is ENHRY, CDR2 SYGVKD. The V end was cut by 6 bases, the J end by 1 base, with 9 bases between. The CDR3 covers 14 residues. The chain's CDR3 is CAIRPQGNTGELFF. As DNA, the CDR3 is TGTGCCATCAGACCACAGGGGAACACCGGGGAGCTGTTTTTT.

This clonotype was observed a few times. Mismatch with germline at one junction end may stem from a read error. The chain uses TRBV27 and TRBJ2-7; no reliable D call. Germline V gives CDR1 MNHEY, CDR2 SMNVEV (reference sequence). This CDR3 is built from 11 residues. The CDR3 sequence: CASSSTYEQCF. CDR3 in DNA: TGTGCCAGCAGTTCGACGTACGAGCAGTGCTTC.

The CDR3 bases are TGTGCCTGGAGTATTGGCTATGGTGGAAACACCATATATTTT. Residues: CAWSIGYGGNTIYF. The chain joins TRBV30 to TRBJ1-3; no clear D. Germline V lookup: CDR1 GTSNPN, CDR2 SVGIG (reference sequence). The CDR3 length is 14 residues. Deletions cut 2 bases from V and 3 bases from J, with 11 bases between. Filled out from reference TRBV30 and TRBJ1-3, the complete variable domain reads SQTIHQWPATLVQPVGSPLSLECTVEGTSNPNLYWYRQAAGRGLQLLFYSVGIGQISSEVPQNLSASRPQDRQFILSSKKLLLSDSGFYLCAWSIGYGGNTIYFGEGSWLTVV.

This clonotype was seen ten or more times. The chain carries TRBV7-2 and TRBJ2-3; 9 nucleotides agree with TRBD1. Germline trimming cut 3 bases from V and 2 bases from J; bases unmatched to any gene: 9. This CDR3 is 17 amino acids long. Germline CDR1 SGHTA, CDR2 FQGNSA. In DNA form, the CDR3 reads TGTGCCAGCAGCTTGAAAAACCGGGACAGGGTCACAGATACGCAGTATTTT. This sequence encodes CASSLKNRDRVTDTQYF.

The J gene is TRBJ2-7, the V gene TRBV4-2, with TRBD2 as a possible D gene (6 bases). Germline V gene sequence: CDR1 LGHNA, CDR2 YNFKEQ. There are 14 residues in the CDR3. V gave up 8 bases and J gave up 2 bases, with 16 bases separating them. CDR3 sequence: CASQKRASPYEQYF. CDR3 coding DNA: TGTGCCAGCCAAAAGCGGGCCAGCCCCTACGAGCAGTACTTC.

This clonotype has ten or more counts. The rearrangement joins TRBV27 to TRBJ2-2; 8 bases are a match to TRBD2. Germline V gene sequence: CDR1 MNHEY, CDR2 SMNVEV (reference sequence). V dropped 2 bases and J dropped 5; count of bases not matched to a gene: 4. This CDR3 has 15 amino acids. CDR3 DNA sequence: TGTGCCAGCAGTTTAAGGGCTAGCGGGACCGGGGAGCTGTTTTTT. It yields the protein CASSLRASGTGELFF.

This clonotype has only a few counts. The V and J genes are TRBV9 and TRBJ2-4, with D perhaps matching TRBD1 (6 bases). Germline loops: CDR1 SGDLS, CDR2 YYNGEE. V was clipped by 3 bases and J by 0 bases, with 13 bases between them. This CDR3 contains 16 residues. The DNA of the CDR3 is TGTGCCAGCAGCGGAGACTACAGGGCAGCCAAAAACATTCAGTACTTC. This encodes CASSGDYRAAKNIQYF. The complete variable domain, with remaining parts taken from reference TRBV9 and TRBJ2-4, reads DSGVTQTPKHLITATGQRVTLRCSPRSGDLSVYWYQQSLDQGLQFLIQYYNGEERAKGNILERFSAQQFPDLHSELNLSSLELGDSALYFCASSGDYRAAKNIQYFGAGTRLSVL.

The chain uses TRBV7-3 and TRBJ2-5, with D perhaps matching TRBD1 or TRBD2 (5 bases each). CDR1 is SGHTA and CDR2 is FQGTGA in the germline V gene. Deletions cut 2 bases from V and 5 bases from J, with 9 bases between. This CDR3 is built from 13 residues. The CDR3 protein is CASSLLWGETQYF. For the CDR3, the DNA is TGTGCCAGCAGCTTATTATGGGGGGAGACCCAGTACTTC.

This clonotype was counted many times. V usage is TRBV10-3 and J usage is TRBJ2-5; TRBD2 agrees at 8 bases. V shed 11 bases, J shed 5 bases, and the junction held 7 bases outside the gene matches. The CDR3 has 12 amino acids. Per germline, CDR1 ENHRY and CDR2 SYGVKD. The CDR3 loop is CAASGSGETQYF. DNA of the CDR3: TGTGCCGCCAGCGGGAGTGGGGAGACCCAGTACTTC.

This clonotype was observed many times. The chain recombines TRBV12-3 or TRBV12-4 with TRBJ1-5; possibly TRBD1 for D (6 bases). CDR3 length equals 15 residues. V shed 3 bases and J shed 9 bases, with 18 bases lying between them. CDR3 loop: CASSFRVGGPGPQHF. The CDR3, as DNA: TGTGCCAGCAGTTTTCGAGTAGGGGGACCGGGGCCCCAGCATTTT.